This T cell receptor beta chain was sequenced for a study of T cell changes during pregnancy in multiple sclerosis. The CDR3 runs to 19 residues. CDR1 and CDR2 from the germline V gene are SGHVS and FNYEAQ. Trimming left V 0 bases short and J 2 bases short, with 22 bases between. Clones were sequenced by immunoSEQ multiplex PCR, and TCRdb holds only the in-frame ones, with some missing. Of 75,000 to 95,000 clones listed, around 93% are singletons. The receptor's source is a female donor with multiple sclerosis, enrolled in a pregnancy study. Material: peripheral blood, obtained before pregnancy. The rearrangement links TRBV7-6 to TRBJ1-2; TRBD1 is a possible D gene (6 bases). CDR3 DNA: TGTGCCAGCAGCTTAGCGCAGGGGCTCACAGCAGAGGGAAACTATGGCTACACCTTC. Its translation: CASSLAQGLTAEGNYGYTF.